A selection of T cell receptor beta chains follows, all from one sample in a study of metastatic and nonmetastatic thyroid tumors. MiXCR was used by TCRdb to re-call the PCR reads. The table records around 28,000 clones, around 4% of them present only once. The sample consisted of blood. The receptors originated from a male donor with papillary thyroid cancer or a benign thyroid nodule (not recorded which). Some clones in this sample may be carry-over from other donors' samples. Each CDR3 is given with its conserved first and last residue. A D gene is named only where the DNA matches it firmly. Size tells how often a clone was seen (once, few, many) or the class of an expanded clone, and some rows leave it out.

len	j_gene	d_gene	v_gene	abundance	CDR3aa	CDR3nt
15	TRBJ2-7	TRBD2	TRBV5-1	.	CASSPGGLGAYEQYF	TGCGCCAGCAGCCCGGGGGGACTAGGGGCCTACGAGCAGTACTTC
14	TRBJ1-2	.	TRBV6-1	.	CASSERRGYYGYTF	TGTGCCAGCAGTGAGAGGCGGGGATACTATGGCTACACCTTC
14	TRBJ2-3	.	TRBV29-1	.	CSVEEPSSTDTQYF	TGCAGCGTTGAAGAACCATCTAGCACAGATACGCAGTATTTT
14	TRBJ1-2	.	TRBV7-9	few	CASSLTASSYGYTF	TGTGCCAGCAGCCTGACGGCCAGCTCCTATGGCTACACCTTC
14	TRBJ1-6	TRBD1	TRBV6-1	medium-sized	CASSAGTAHSPLHF	TGTGCCAGCAGTGCTGGGACAGCCCATTCACCCCTCCACTTT
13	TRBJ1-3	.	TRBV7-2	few	CASSLRMGNTIYF	TGTGCCAGCAGCTTAAGGATGGGAAACACCATATATTTT
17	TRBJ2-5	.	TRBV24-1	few	CATSDYSSVGVGETQYF	TGTGCCACCAGTGACTACTCTAGCGTCGGCGTGGGGGAGACCCAGTACTTC
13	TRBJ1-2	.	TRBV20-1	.	CSARSSSNYGYTF	TGCAGTGCTAGATCCAGTTCTAACTATGGCTACACCTTC
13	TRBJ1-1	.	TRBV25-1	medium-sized	CASSAGRNTEAFF	TGTGCCAGCAGTGCGGGACGGAACACTGAAGCTTTCTTT
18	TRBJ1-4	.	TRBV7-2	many	CASSWGRRSRGRNEKLFF	TGTGCCAGCAGCTGGGGCCGTCGGTCCAGGGGAAGGAATGAAAAACTGTTTTTT
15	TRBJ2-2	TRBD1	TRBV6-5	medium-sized	CASSYVQGHTGELFF	TGTGCCAGCAGTTACGTACAGGGGCACACCGGGGAGCTGTTTTTT
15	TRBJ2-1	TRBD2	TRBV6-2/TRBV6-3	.	CASTDGTSGYNEQFF	TGTGCCAGCACCGACGGAACTAGCGGTTACAATGAGCAGTTCTTC
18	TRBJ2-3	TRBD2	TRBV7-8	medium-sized	CASSLGPGLSGGGGTQYF	TGTGCCAGCAGCTTAGGCCCGGGACTAAGTGGGGGAGGCGGTACGCAGTATTTT
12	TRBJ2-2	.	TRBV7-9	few	CASSLGIGELFF	TGTGCCAGCAGCTTAGGGATCGGGGAGCTGTTTTTT
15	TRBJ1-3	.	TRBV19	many	CASSRGLLSGNTIYF	TGTGCCAGTAGTCGGGGACTGCTCTCTGGAAACACCATATATTTT
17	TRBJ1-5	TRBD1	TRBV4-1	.	CASSQDRDRASNQPQHF	TGCGCCAGCAGCCAAGATCGGGACAGGGCGAGCAATCAGCCCCAGCATTTT
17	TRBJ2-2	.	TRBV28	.	CASIGSGAPGDTGELFF	TGTGCCAGTATAGGGTCGGGGGCCCCTGGTGACACCGGGGAGCTGTTTTTT
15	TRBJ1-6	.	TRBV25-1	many	CASSDWSRIDSPLHF	TGTGCCAGCAGTGATTGGAGTCGGATTGATTCACCCCTCCACTTT
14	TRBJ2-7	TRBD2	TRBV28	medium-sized	CASLLAGGLDEQYF	TGTGCCAGCCTACTAGCGGGAGGATTGGACGAGCAGTACTTC
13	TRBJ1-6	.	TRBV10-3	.	CAISEVRGSPLHF	TGTGCCATCAGTGAGGTCAGGGGTTCACCCCTCCACTTT
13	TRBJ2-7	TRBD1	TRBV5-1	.	CASSFGHRGEQYF	TGCGCCAGCAGCTTTGGACACAGGGGCGAGCAGTACTTC
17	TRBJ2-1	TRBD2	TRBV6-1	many	CASSPGWEGPFYNEQFF	TGTGCCAGCAGCCCGGGATGGGAGGGCCCTTTTTACAATGAGCAGTTCTTC
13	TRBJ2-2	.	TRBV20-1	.	CSARIGPTGELFF	TGCAGTGCTCGCATTGGACCCACCGGGGAGCTGTTTTTT
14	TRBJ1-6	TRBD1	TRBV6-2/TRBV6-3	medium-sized	CASTTEAGGSPLHF	TGTGCCAGCACGACAGAGGCAGGGGGTTCACCCCTCCACTTT
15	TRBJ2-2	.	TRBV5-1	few	CASSSRTWNTGELFF	TGCGCCAGCAGCTCTCGGACTTGGAACACCGGGGAGCTGTTTTTT
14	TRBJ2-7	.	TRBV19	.	CASSSGAGDYEQYF	TGTGCCAGTAGTTCCGGGGCCGGGGACTACGAGCAGTACTTC
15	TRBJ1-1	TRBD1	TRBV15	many	CATSWPGQGKTEAFF	TGTGCCACCAGCTGGCCGGGACAGGGAAAGACTGAAGCTTTCTTT
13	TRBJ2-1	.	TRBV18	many	CASSPPSYNEQFF	TGTGCCAGCTCACCGCCCTCCTACAATGAGCAGTTCTTC
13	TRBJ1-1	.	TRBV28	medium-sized	CASISGMNTEAFF	TGTGCCAGCATATCCGGAATGAACACTGAAGCTTTCTTT
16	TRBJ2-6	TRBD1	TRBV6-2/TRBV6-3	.	CASRRQGPSGANVLTF	TGTGCCAGCAGACGACAGGGCCCCTCTGGGGCCAACGTCCTGACTTTC
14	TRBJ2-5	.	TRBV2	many	CASSVGRVRETQYF	TGTGCCAGCAGTGTGGGCAGGGTGAGAGAGACCCAGTACTTC
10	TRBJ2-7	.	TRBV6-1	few	CACGQRERYF	TGTGCTTGCGGGCAGAGGGAGCGGTACTTC
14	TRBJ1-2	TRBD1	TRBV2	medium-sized	CASSFDRVDYGYTF	TGTGCCAGCAGTTTCGACAGGGTGGACTATGGCTACACCTTC
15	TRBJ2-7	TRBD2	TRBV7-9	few	CASSLEGLAGGEQYF	TGTGCCAGCAGCTTAGAAGGGCTAGCGGGAGGTGAGCAGTACTTC
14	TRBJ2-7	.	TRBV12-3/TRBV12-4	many	CASTPGPYRGEQYF	TGTGCCAGCACTCCGGGACCTTACCGGGGGGAGCAGTACTTC
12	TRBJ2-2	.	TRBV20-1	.	CSEMSTTGELFF	TGCAGTGAAATGAGCACCACCGGAGAGCTGTTTTTT
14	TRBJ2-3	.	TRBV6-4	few	CASSGGASTDTQYF	TGTGCCAGCAGTGGCGGGGCCAGTACAGATACGCAGTATTTT
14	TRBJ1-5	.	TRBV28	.	CASRSAGSNQPKHF	TGTGCCAGCAGGTCCGCGGGTAGCAATCAACCCAAGCATTTT
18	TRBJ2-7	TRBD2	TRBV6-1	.	CASSEARLAVISSYEQYF	TGTGCCAGCAGTGAAGCGCGTCTAGCGGTTATCAGCTCCTACGAGCAGTACTTC
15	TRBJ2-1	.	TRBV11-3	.	CASTLFSRSYNEQFF	TGTGCCAGCACCCTCTTTAGCAGGTCCTACAATGAGCAGTTCTTC
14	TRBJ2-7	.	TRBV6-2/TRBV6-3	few	CASRQQGTMGEQYF	TGTGCCAGCAGACAGCAGGGAACCATGGGCGAGCAGTACTTC
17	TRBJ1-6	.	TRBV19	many	CASSIRVVGSYNSPLHF	TGTGCCAGTAGTATACGAGTTGTCGGCTCCTATAATTCACCCCTCCACTTT
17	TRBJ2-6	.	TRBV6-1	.	CASSETYWWPGANVLTF	TGTGCCAGCAGTGAAACCTACTGGTGGCCTGGGGCCAACGTCCTGACTTTC
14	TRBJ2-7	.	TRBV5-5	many	CASSFTQIGDEQYF	TGTGCCAGCAGCTTTACCCAAATAGGGGACGAGCAGTACTTC